The entry below describes one T cell receptor beta chain. Trimming took 4 bases from V and 1 from J, leaving 8 bases between them. The germline gives CDR1 SGHRS, CDR2 YFSETQ. This CDR3 region has 13 residues. The data belong to a study of OX40 agonist ivuxolimab in advanced cancers. Study summary: Participants averaged roughly 60 years of age (range about 23 to 80) and were 75% to 90% male.

Measured with immunoSEQ multiplex PCR; TCRdb has only the in-frame clones, and not every one. The sample lists under 85,000 clones, about nine tenths occurring once. This TCR was recovered from an adult with an advanced solid tumor such as melanoma, head and neck, liver or kidney cancer. The rearrangement joins TRBV5-1 to TRBJ1-2; no firm D call. Sample: CD4+ or CD8+ T cells sorted from blood, taken in a trial of the OX40 agonist ivuxolimab. CDR3 protein: CASSQDDNYGYTF. The CDR3 DNA follows: TGCGCCAGCAGCCAAGACGATAACTATGGCTACACCTTC.